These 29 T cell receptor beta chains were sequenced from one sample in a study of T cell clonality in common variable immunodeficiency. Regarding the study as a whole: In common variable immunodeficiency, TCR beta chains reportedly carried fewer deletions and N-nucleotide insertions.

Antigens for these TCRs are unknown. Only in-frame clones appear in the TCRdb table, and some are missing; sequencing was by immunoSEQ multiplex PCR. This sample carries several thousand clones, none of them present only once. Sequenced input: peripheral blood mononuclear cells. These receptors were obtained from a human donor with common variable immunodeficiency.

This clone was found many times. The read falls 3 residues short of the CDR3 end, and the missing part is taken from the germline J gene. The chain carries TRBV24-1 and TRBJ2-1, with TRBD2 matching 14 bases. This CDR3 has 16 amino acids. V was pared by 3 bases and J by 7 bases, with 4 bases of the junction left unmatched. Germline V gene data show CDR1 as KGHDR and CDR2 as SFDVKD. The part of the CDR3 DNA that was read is TGTGCCACCAGTGATCGGGGACTAGCGGGAGTTAATGAG. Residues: CATSDRGLAGVNE. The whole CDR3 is CATSDRGLAGVNEQFF.

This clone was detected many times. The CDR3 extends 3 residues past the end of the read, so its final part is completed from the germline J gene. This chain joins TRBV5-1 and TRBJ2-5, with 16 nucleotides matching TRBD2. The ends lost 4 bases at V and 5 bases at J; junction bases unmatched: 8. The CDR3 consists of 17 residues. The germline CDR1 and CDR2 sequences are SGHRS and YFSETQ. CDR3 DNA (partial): TGCGCCAGCAGCCGGGGACTAGCGGGAGGGCAAACGGAGACC. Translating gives CASSRGLAGGQTET. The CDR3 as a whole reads CASSRGLAGGQTETQYF.

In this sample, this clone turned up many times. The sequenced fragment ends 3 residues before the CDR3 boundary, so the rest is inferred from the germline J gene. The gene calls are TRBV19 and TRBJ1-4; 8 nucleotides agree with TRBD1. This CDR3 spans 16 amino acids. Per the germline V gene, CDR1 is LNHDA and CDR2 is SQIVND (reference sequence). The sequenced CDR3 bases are TGTGCCAGTAGTCCCTATGGTGCGGGGACAGGATTGAGA. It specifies CASSPYGAGTGLR. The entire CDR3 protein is CASSPYGAGTGLRLFF.

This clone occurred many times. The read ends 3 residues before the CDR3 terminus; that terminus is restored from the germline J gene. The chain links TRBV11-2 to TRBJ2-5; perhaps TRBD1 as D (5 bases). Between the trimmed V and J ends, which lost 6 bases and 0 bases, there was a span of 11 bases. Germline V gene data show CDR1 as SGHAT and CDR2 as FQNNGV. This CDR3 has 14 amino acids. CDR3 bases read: TGTGCCAGCAGTCTTGACAGCTACCAAGAGACC. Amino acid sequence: CASSLDSYQET. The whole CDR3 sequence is CASSLDSYQETQYF.

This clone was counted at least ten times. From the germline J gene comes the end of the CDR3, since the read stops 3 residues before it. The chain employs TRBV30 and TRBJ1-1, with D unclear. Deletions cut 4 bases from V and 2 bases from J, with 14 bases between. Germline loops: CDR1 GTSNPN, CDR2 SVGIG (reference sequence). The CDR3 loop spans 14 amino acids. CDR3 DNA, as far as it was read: TGTGCCTGGACCCCTATGGTAGATAACACTGAA. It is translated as CAWTPMVDNTE. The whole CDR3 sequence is CAWTPMVDNTEAFF.

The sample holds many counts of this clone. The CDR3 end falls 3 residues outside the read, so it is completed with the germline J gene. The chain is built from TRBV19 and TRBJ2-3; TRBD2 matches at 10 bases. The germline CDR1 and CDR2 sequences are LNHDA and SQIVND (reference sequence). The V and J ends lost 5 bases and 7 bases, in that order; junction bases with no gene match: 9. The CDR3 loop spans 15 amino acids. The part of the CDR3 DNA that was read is TGTGCCAGTAGTGACCCAGCGGGGGGGAAGTATACG. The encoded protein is CASSDPAGGKYT. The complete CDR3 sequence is CASSDPAGGKYTQYF.

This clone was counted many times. The sequenced CDR3 bases are TGCAGTGCAAGGACTAGCGGGAGCACAGATACG. The encoded protein is CSARTSGSTDT. The whole CDR3 sequence is CSARTSGSTDTQYF. The chain carries TRBV20-1 and TRBJ2-3; 11 bases align to TRBD2. Read coverage stops 3 residues before the CDR3 terminus; the germline J gene supplies the remainder. Trimming removed 6 bases from V and 0 bases from J; junction bases left unmatched: 2. Germline assignment: CDR1 DFQATT and CDR2 SNEGSKA (reference sequence). The CDR3 sequence is 14 residues long.

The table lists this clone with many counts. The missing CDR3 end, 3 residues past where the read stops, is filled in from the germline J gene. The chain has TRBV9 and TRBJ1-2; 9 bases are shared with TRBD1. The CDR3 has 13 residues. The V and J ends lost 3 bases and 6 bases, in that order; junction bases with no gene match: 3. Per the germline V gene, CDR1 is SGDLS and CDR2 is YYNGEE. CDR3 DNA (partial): TGTGCCAGCAGCGCGACAGGGGGAAATGGC. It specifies CASSATGGNG. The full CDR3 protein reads CASSATGGNGYTF.

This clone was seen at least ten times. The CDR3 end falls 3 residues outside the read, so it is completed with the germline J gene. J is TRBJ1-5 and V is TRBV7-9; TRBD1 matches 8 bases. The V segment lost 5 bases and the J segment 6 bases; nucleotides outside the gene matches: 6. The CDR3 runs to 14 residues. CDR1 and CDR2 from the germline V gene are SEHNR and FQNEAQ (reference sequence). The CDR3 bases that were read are TGTGCCAGCAGCCGGACAGGGACGGGTCAGCCC. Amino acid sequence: CASSRTGTGQP. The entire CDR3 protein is CASSRTGTGQPQHF. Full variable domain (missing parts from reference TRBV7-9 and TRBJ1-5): DTGVSQNPRHKITKRGQNVTFRCDPISEHNRLYWYRQTLGQGPEFLTYFQNEAQLEKSRLLSDRFSAERPKGSFSTLEIQRTEQGDSAMYLCASSRTGTGQPQHFGDGTRLSIL.

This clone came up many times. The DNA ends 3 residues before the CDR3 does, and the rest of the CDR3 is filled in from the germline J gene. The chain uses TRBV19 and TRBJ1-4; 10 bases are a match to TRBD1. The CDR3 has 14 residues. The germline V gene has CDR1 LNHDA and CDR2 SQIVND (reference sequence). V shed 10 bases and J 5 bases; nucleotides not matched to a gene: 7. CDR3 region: CATTRTGGNEKLFF. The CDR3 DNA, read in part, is TGTGCCACTACCAGGACAGGGGGAAATGAAAAA.

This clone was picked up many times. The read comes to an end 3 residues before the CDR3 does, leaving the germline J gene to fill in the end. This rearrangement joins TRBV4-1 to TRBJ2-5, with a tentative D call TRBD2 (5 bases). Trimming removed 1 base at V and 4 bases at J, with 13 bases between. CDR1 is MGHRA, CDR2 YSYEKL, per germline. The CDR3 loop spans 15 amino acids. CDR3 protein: CASSQGPSGRETQYF. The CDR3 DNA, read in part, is TGCGCCAGCAGCCAAGGTCCCAGCGGCCGAGAGACC.

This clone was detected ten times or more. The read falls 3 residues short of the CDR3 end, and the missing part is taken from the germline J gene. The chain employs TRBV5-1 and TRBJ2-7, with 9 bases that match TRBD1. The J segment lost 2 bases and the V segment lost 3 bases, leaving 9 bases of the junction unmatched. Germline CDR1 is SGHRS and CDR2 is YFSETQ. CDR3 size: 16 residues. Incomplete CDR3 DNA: TGCGCCAGCAGCTCCTCTCCCGGGACAGGGACCTACGAG. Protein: CASSSSPGTGTYE. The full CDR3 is CASSSSPGTGTYEQYF.

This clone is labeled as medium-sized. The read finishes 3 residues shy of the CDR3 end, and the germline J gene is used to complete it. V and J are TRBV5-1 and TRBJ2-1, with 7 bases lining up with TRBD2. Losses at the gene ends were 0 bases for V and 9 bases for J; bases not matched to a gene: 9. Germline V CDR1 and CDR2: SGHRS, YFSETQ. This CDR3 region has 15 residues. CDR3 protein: CASSLVSGPRGEQFF. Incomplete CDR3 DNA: TGCGCCAGCAGCTTGGTTAGCGGGCCCCGGGGTGAG.

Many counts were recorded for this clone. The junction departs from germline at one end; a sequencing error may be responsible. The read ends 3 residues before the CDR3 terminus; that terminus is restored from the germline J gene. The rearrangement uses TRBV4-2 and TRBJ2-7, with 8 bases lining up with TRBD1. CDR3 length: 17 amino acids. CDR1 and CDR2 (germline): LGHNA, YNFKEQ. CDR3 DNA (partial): TGCGCCAGCAGCCAAGAGGACTTAAGGACAGGGTCCTACGAG. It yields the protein CASSQEDLRTGSYE. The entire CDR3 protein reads CASSQEDLRTGSYEQYF.

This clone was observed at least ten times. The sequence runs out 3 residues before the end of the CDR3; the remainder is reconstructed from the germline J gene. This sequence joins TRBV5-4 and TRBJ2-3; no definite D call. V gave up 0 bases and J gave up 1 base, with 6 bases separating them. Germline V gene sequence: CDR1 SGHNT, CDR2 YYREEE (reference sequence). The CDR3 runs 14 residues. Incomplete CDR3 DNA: TGTGCCAGCAGCTTGGGTCCGGGCACAGATACG. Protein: CASSLGPGTDT. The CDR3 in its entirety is CASSLGPGTDTQYF.

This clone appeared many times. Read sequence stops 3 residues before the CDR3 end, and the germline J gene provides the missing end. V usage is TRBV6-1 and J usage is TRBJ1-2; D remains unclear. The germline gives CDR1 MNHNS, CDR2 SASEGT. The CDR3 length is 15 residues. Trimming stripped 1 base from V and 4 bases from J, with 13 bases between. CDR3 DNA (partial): TGTGCCAGCAGTGAAGGAGCGCGGAGAAGCTATGGC. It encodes CASSEGARRSYG. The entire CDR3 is CASSEGARRSYGYTF.

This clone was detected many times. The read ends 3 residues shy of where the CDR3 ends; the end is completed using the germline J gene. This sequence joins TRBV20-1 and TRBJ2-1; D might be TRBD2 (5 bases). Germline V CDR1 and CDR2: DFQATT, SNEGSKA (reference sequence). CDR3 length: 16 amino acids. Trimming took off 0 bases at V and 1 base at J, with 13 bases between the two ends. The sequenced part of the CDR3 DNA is TGCAGTGCTAGAGATTCGGTGACGGGGTCCTACAATGAG. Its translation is CSARDSVTGSYNE. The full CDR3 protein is CSARDSVTGSYNEQFF.

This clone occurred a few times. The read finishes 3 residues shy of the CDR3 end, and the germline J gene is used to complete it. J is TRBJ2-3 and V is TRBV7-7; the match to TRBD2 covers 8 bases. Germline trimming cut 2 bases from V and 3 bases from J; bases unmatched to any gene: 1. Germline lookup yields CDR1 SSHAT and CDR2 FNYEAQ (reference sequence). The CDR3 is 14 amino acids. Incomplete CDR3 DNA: TGTGCCAGCAGCTTAACTAGCGGTACAGATACG. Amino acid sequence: CASSLTSGTDT. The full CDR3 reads CASSLTSGTDTQYF.

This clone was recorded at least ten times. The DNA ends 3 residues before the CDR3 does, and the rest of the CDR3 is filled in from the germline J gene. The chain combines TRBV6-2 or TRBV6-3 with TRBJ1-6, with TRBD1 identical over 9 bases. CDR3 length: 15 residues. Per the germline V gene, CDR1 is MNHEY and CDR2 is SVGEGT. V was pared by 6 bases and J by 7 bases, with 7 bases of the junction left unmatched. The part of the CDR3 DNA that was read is TGTGCCAGCAGGCGATCCGGGACAGGGAATTCACCC. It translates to CASRRSGTGNSP. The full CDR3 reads CASRRSGTGNSPLHF.

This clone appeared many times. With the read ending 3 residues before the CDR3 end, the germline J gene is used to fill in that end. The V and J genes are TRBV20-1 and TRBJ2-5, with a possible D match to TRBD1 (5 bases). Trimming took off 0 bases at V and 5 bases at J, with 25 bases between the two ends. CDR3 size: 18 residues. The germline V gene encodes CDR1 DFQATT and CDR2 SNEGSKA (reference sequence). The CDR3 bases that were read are TGCAGTGCTAGAGATTTTGGGCTACAGGCAGCCCCGCCGGAGACC. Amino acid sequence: CSARDFGLQAAPPET. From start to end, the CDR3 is CSARDFGLQAAPPETQYF.

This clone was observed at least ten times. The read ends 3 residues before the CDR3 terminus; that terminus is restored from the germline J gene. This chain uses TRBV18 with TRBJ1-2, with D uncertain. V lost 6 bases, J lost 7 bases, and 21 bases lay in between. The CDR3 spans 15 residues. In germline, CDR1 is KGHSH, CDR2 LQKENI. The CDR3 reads CASSEAVAVSSGYTF. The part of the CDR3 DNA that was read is TGTGCCAGCTCCGAGGCAGTGGCAGTCTCGAGTGGC.

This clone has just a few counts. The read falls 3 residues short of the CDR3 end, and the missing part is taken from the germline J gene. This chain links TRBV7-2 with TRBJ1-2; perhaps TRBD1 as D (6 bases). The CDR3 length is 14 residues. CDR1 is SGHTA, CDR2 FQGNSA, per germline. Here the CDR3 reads CASSPDTGWYSYTF. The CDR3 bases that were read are TGTGCCAGCAGCCCTGATACAGGGTGGTATAGC.

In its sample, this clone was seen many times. The sequenced part of the CDR3 DNA is TGTGCCAGCAGCCCGGGACAGGGGTTGCTCACTGAA. This gives the protein CASSPGQGLLTE. The complete CDR3 reads CASSPGQGLLTEAFF. The rearrangement uses TRBV14 and TRBJ1-1; 10 nucleotides line up with TRBD1. The missing CDR3 end, 3 residues past where the read stops, is filled in from the germline J gene. Per the germline V gene, CDR1 is SGHDN and CDR2 is FVKESK. After removal of 4 bases from V and 4 bases from J, the junction contained 6 bases not matched to a gene. This CDR3 spans 15 amino acids.

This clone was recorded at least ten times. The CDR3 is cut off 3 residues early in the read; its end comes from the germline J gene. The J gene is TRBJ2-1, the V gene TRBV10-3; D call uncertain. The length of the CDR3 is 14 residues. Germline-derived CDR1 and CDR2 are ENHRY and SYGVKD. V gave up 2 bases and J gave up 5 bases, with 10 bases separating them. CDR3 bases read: TGTGCCATCAGTGAGACCAAGCCGGACAATGAG. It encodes CAISETKPDNE. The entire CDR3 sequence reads CAISETKPDNEQFF.

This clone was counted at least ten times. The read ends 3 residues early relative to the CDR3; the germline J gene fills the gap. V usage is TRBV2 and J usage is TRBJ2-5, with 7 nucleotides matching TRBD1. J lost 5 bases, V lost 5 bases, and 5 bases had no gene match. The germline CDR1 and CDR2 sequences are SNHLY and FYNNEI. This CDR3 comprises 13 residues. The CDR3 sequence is CASSFTGVETQYF. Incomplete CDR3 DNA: TGTGCCAGCAGTTTCACAGGGGTCGAGACC.

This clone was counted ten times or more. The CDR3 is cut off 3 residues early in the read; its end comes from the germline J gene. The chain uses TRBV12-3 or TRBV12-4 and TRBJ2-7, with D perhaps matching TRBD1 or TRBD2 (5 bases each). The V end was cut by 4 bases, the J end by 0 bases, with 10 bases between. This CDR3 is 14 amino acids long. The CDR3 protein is CASSYTGGSYEQYF. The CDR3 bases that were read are TGTGCCAGCAGTTACACAGGAGGCTCCTACGAG.

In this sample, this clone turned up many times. This chain's CDR3 is CSARRGGGAGEQYF. The covered CDR3 bases are TGCAGTGCTAGAAGGGGCGGGGGGGCCGGCGAG. This chain connects TRBV20-1 to TRBJ2-7; 9 nucleotides match TRBD2. Read coverage stops 3 residues before the CDR3 terminus; the germline J gene supplies the remainder. The CDR3 is made up of 14 amino acids. Germline V lookup: CDR1 DFQATT, CDR2 SNEGSKA (reference sequence). J was trimmed by 6 bases and V by 2 bases; bases with no gene match: 8.

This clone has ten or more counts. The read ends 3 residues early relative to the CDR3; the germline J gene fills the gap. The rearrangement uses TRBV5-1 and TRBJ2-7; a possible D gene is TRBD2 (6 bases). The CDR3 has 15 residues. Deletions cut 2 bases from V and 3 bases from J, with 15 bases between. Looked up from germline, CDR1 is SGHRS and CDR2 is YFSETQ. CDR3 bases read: TGCGCCAGCAGCTTAGGAGGGTCGATGGGCTACGAG. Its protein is CASSLGGSMGYE. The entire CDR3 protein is CASSLGGSMGYEQYF.

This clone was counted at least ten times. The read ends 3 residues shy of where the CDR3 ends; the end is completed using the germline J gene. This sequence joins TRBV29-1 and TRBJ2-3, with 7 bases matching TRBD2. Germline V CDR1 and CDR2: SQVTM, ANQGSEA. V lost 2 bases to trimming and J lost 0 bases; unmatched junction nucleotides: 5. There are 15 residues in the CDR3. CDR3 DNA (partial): TGCAGCGTTGAATTGCGGGAGAAGAGCACAGATACG. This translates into CSVELREKSTDT. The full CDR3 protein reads CSVELREKSTDTQYF.